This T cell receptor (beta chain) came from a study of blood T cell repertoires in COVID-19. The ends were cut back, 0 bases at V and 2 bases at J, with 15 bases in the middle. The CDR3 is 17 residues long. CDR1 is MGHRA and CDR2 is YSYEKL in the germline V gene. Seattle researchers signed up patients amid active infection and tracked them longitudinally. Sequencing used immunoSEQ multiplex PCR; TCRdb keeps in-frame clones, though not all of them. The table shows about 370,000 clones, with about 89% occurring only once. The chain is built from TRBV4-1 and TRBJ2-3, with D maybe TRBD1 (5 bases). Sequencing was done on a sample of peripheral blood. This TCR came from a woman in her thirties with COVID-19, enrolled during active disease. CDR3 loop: CASSQDWAPGITDTQYF. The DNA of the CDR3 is TGCGCCAGCAGCCAAGATTGGGCGCCAGGGATCACAGATACGCAGTATTTT.